The 23 T cell receptor beta chains below were found in one sample sequenced in a study of blood T cell repertoires in COVID-19 (dated by TCRdb to between 2020 and 2021). To prepare the library, the immunoSEQ multiplex PCR assay was applied. Drawn from immuneACCESS, this table holds only the in-frame rearrangements with V and J called that TCRdb kept. Clones are partly lost; checked studies trace under half to an unresolved V gene and leave the rest unexplained. The sample data list some 140,000 clones, and about 77% of these were observed just once. The top ten hold around 20% of the sample. The sequenced material came from peripheral blood. The receptors stem from a man aged 80 or over with acute or convalescent COVID-19.

The rearrangement joins TRBV6-2 or TRBV6-3 to TRBJ2-7; tentative D call: TRBD1 (5 bases). V was clipped by 0 bases and J by 6 bases, with 15 bases between them. Germline V gene data show CDR1 as MNHEY and CDR2 as SVGEGT. The length of the CDR3 is 15 residues. CDR3 sequence (DNA): TGTGCCAGCAGTTACTCCGTCCAGCGAAGGGGCGAGCAGTACTTC. This codes for CASSYSVQRRGEQYF.

The V and J genes are TRBV12-3 or TRBV12-4 and TRBJ1-1; a weak D match, TRBD1 (6 bases). The CDR3 extends over 13 amino acids. The V end was cut by 6 bases, the J end by 2 bases, with 10 bases between. The CDR3 here is CASRHRENTEAFF. The CDR3 region has the DNA TGTGCCAGCAGACACAGGGAAAACACTGAAGCTTTCTTT.

CDR3 residues: CAIRDSNNYGYTF. CDR3 sequence (DNA): TGTGCCATCCGGGACAGCAATAACTATGGCTACACCTTC. The gene calls are TRBV6-5 and TRBJ1-2; 7 bases match TRBD1. CDR1 and CDR2 from the germline V gene are MNHEY and SVGAGI. The ends lost 10 bases at V and 1 base at J; junction bases unmatched: 6. There are 13 residues in the CDR3.

The chain carries TRBV4-1 and TRBJ1-2; 8 bases map to TRBD1. Germline CDR1 and CDR2: MGHRA and YSYEKL. There are 14 residues in the CDR3. J was trimmed by 9 bases and V by 2 bases; bases with no gene match: 8. The CDR3 nucleotides read TGCGCCAGCAGCCAAATCCCTGGACAGGGCAGCTACACCTTC. Translated: CASSQIPGQGSYTF.

Many counts were recorded for this clone. The chain combines TRBV7-2 with TRBJ1-3, with D tentatively TRBD1 (6 bases). The CDR3 covers 13 residues. Trimming shortened V by 6 bases and J by 4 bases, and 10 bases separated the two germline ends. CDR1 and CDR2 from the germline V gene are SGHTA and FQGNSA. The CDR3 reads CASRVTGGNTIYF. In nucleotides, the CDR3 is TGTGCCAGCAGAGTAACAGGGGGAAACACCATATATTTT.

This clone was counted a few times. The gene calls are TRBV7-2 and TRBJ1-5; D uncertain. Germline V gene data show CDR1 as SGHTA and CDR2 as FQGNSA. The CDR3 is made up of 15 amino acids. Trimming stripped 1 base from V and 0 bases from J, with 7 bases between. DNA of the CDR3: TGTGCCAGCAGCTTAGGGCGGTATAGCAATCAGCCCCAGCATTTT. Residues: CASSLGRYSNQPQHF.

The J gene is TRBJ2-5, the V gene TRBV24-1; TRBD2 aligns across 9 bases. Germline CDR1 is KGHDR and CDR2 is SFDVKD. The V and J ends lost 0 bases and 3 bases, in that order; junction bases with no gene match: 4. The CDR3 is made up of 16 amino acids. CDR3 sequence (DNA): TGTGCCACCAGTGATTTGGCGACTAGCGGAAAAGAGACCCAGTACTTC. This gives the protein CATSDLATSGKETQYF.

The chain is built from TRBV29-1 and TRBJ2-1; D is possibly TRBD2 (7 bases). Germline lookup yields CDR1 SQVTM and CDR2 ANQGSEA. The CDR3 has 14 residues. Deletions cut 5 bases from V and 6 bases from J, with 17 bases between. The CDR3 loop is CSVRGGQGVNEQFF. The CDR3 bases are TGCAGCGTTAGGGGGGGTCAGGGCGTCAATGAGCAGTTCTTC.

This clone was seen only once. The V gene is TRBV7-9, the J gene TRBJ2-7; 9 bases are shared with TRBD1. From germline, CDR1 is SEHNR and CDR2 FQNEAQ (reference sequence). V shed 5 bases, J shed 4 bases, and the junction held 6 bases outside the gene matches. This CDR3 spans 14 amino acids. The chain's CDR3 is CASSRGQGFYEQYF. The CDR3, as DNA: TGTGCCAGCAGCCGCGGACAGGGGTTTTACGAGCAGTACTTC.

CDR3 sequence: CATRTGTQVGRARAEQYF. CDR3 nucleotides: TGTGCCACTCGAACAGGGACCCAAGTCGGACGGGCTAGGGCCGAGCAGTACTTC. The rearrangement uses TRBV27 and TRBJ2-7; possibly TRBD1 for D (6 bases). The germline V gene encodes CDR1 MNHEY and CDR2 SMNVEV (reference sequence). The CDR3 length is 18 residues. Trimming cost V 10 bases and J 6 bases, with 34 bases left between them.

The gene calls are TRBV3-1 (or the pseudogene TRBV3-2) and TRBJ2-5; unclear D gene. CDR3 length: 14 residues. With 4 bases removed from V and 4 bases from J, the gap between germline ends came to 13 bases. Germline values: CDR1 LGHDT, CDR2 YNNKEL (reference sequence). The CDR3 bases are TGTGCCAGCAGCCCGCTTCCAGGCAGAGAGACCCAGTACTTC. This translates into CASSPLPGRETQYF.

V is TRBV5-1 and J is TRBJ2-5; D remains ambiguous. Germline values: CDR1 SGHRS, CDR2 YFSETQ. This CDR3 is built from 14 residues. Between the trimmed V and J ends, which lost 0 bases and 1 base, there was a span of 7 bases. The CDR3 DNA reads TGCGCCAGCAGCTTGGGCACGAGCCAAGAGACCCAGTACTTC. Protein: CASSLGTSQETQYF.

This rearrangement joins TRBV7-2 to TRBJ1-1; a weak D match, TRBD1 (5 bases). This CDR3 region has 13 residues. Per germline, CDR1 SGHTA and CDR2 FQGNSA. V was cut by 5 bases and J by 5 bases, with 12 bases left in between. The CDR3 coding sequence is TGTGCCAGCAGCAATCAGGGAGGGACTGAAGCTTTCTTT. Translating it yields CASSNQGGTEAFF.

A note on this clone: Other DNA sequences in the sample encode the same CDR3. This chain uses TRBV6-5 with TRBJ1-2, with TRBD1 matching 9 bases. J gave up 4 bases and V 3 bases, and 9 bases lay outside the gene matches. Germline CDR1 MNHEY, CDR2 SVGAGI. The CDR3 is made up of 16 amino acids. The CDR3 is CASSYRGDRAAYGYTF. CDR3 bases: TGTGCCAGCAGTTATAGGGGGGACAGGGCGGCCTATGGCTACACCTTC.

This chain connects TRBV7-9 to TRBJ1-2; no definite D call. Trimming stripped 5 bases from V and 1 base from J, with 14 bases between. CDR3 size: 15 residues. From germline, CDR1 is SEHNR and CDR2 FQNEAQ (reference sequence). The CDR3 spells CASSPTIRDNYGYTF. CDR3 DNA: TGTGCCAGCAGCCCCACCATAAGAGATAACTATGGCTACACCTTC.

This clone is a singleton in its sample. The V call is TRBV5-1, the J call TRBJ2-7, with 10 bases lining up with TRBD2. Per germline, CDR1 SGHRS and CDR2 YFSETQ. Unmatched junction bases numbered 6, after V lost 0 bases and J lost 6 bases. CDR3 size: 15 residues. The CDR3 is CASSLVLAGEREQYF. The CDR3 DNA is TGCGCCAGCAGCTTGGTTCTAGCGGGGGAGCGCGAGCAGTACTTC.

The chain uses TRBV11-1 and TRBJ2-3, with 12 positions matching TRBD2. This CDR3 comprises 15 residues. The J segment lost 4 bases and the V segment lost 2 bases, leaving 1 base of the junction unmatched. The germline V gene has CDR1 SGHAT and CDR2 FQDESV (reference sequence). CDR3 in amino acids: CASSLLAGGPDTQYF. CDR3 nucleotide sequence: TGTGCCAGCAGCTTACTAGCGGGGGGGCCAGATACGCAGTATTTT.

This chain connects TRBV5-6 to TRBJ1-2; 8 nucleotides agree with TRBD1. CDR1 is SGHDT and CDR2 is YYEEEE in the germline V gene. The CDR3 contains 16 residues. The V segment lost 4 bases and the J segment 8 bases; nucleotides outside the gene matches: 16. The CDR3 loop reads CASSPFNGQGRGGYTF. The CDR3 DNA is TGTGCCAGCAGCCCATTCAACGGACAGGGAAGGGGCGGCTACACCTTC. The full variable domain, in which reference TRBV5-6 and TRBJ1-2 provide the parts outside the CDR3, is DAGVTQSPTHLIKTRGQQVTLRCSPKSGHDTVSWYQQALGQGPQFIFQYYEEEERQRGNFPDRFSGHQFPNYSSELNVNALLLGDSALYLCASSPFNGQGRGGYTFGSGTRLTVV.

V is TRBV19 and J is TRBJ2-1; the match to TRBD2 covers 9 bases. The trim removed 4 bases at V and 5 bases at J, leaving 15 bases unmatched. The germline gives CDR1 LNHDA, CDR2 SQIVND (reference sequence). The CDR3 loop spans 18 amino acids. CDR3 residues: CASSNGRLRGGLDNEQFF. The CDR3 bases are TGTGCCAGTAGTAACGGACGGCTGCGGGGGGGCCTTGACAATGAGCAGTTCTTC.

This clone was seen only a few times. V and J are TRBV6-1 and TRBJ2-5; D call uncertain. This CDR3 region has 15 residues. Per germline, CDR1 MNHNS and CDR2 SASEGT. Trimming removed 0 bases at V and 4 bases at J, with 12 bases between. The CDR3 loop is CASSEASLRGETQYF. The DNA of the CDR3 is TGTGCCAGCAGTGAAGCGAGTCTGAGAGGAGAGACCCAGTACTTC.

The chain links TRBV20-1 to TRBJ2-7; maybe TRBD1 (5 bases). Trimming stripped 3 bases from V and 2 bases from J, with 8 bases between. CDR3 length: 12 residues. The germline V gene has CDR1 DFQATT and CDR2 SNEGSKA (reference sequence). As DNA, the CDR3 is TGCAGTGCTAGTCAGGGCACCTACGAGCAGTACTTC. Its protein product is CSASQGTYEQYF.

This chain connects TRBV10-3 to TRBJ1-2; D is undetermined. The CDR3 runs to 19 residues. V was trimmed by 1 base and J by 0 bases, leaving 21 bases between them. Looked up from germline, CDR1 is ENHRY and CDR2 is SYGVKD. CDR3: CAISELLISRRYSNYGYTF. The CDR3 coding sequence is TGTGCCATCAGTGAGTTATTGATCAGTCGGAGATATTCTAACTATGGCTACACCTTC.

The chain couples TRBV6-5 to TRBJ2-7, with a weak D call TRBD1 (6 bases). Germline V lookup: CDR1 MNHEY, CDR2 SVGAGI. With 2 bases removed from V and 6 bases from J, the gap between germline ends came to 11 bases. CDR3 size: 13 residues. CDR3 nucleotide sequence: TGTGCCAGCAGTTACGGACAGATTACCGAGCAGTACTTC. It yields the protein CASSYGQITEQYF.